What follows are 15 T cell receptor beta chains derived from one specimen sequenced in a study of T cell responses to AZD1222 COVID-19 vaccine. TCRdb's copy holds only in-frame clones and misses some; the assay was immunoSEQ multiplex PCR. This repertoire shows under 150,000 clones, roughly 91% found once; its top ten account for approximately 5%. The sample consisted of peripheral blood, taken on day 0 of AZD1222 vaccination. These receptors were obtained from an adult in good health.

The DNA for the CDR3 is TGCGCCAGCAGCCAAGTGGGACAATCGGGCTACACCTTC. This sequence encodes CASSQVGQSGYTF. The chain is built from TRBV4-3 and TRBJ1-2; TRBD1 is a possible D gene (6 bases). CDR3 length: 13 residues. Germline-derived CDR1 and CDR2 are LGHNA and YSLEER. V lost 1 base to trimming and J lost 8 bases, with 11 bases between them.

The V and J genes are TRBV5-4 and TRBJ2-3; 8 nucleotides match TRBD2. The V gene end was trimmed by 4 bases and the J gene end by 3 bases; junction bases not matched to a gene: 7. Germline V CDR1 and CDR2: SGHNT, YYREEE (reference sequence). This CDR3 comprises 15 residues. The CDR3 DNA reads as TGTGCCAGCAGCCCTCGGGAGGGAGGAACAGATACGCAGTATTTT. This codes for CASSPREGGTDTQYF.

Remarks on this clone: This same CDR3 is encoded by further DNA sequences in the sample. This chain uses TRBV19 with TRBJ2-7, with D perhaps TRBD1 (6 bases). The CDR3 is 13 residues long. V gave up 4 bases and J gave up 1 base, with 8 bases separating them. The germline V gene encodes CDR1 LNHDA and CDR2 SQIVND (reference sequence). The CDR3 sequence is CASSRDRSYEQYF. In nucleotides, the CDR3 is TGTGCCAGTAGTAGAGACAGGTCCTACGAGCAGTACTTC.

This chain uses TRBV9 with TRBJ2-2; unclear D gene. V lost 0 bases to trimming and J lost 2 bases, with 8 bases between them. The germline CDR1 and CDR2 sequences are SGDLS and YYNGEE. The CDR3 totals 15 residues. CDR3: CASSVATANTGELFF. The CDR3 nucleotides are TGTGCCAGCAGCGTAGCAACAGCAAACACCGGGGAGCTGTTTTTT.

CDR3 amino acids: CASSNNQPQHF. In nucleotides, the CDR3 is TGTGCCAGTAGTAATAATCAGCCCCAGCATTTT. This chain uses TRBV19 with TRBJ1-5, with D uncertain. V lost 4 bases and J 4 bases, leaving 2 bases between the germline ends. The germline gives CDR1 LNHDA, CDR2 SQIVND (reference sequence). The CDR3 runs 11 residues.

The chain links TRBV18 to TRBJ1-6; D gene uncertain. The CDR3 loop spans 16 amino acids. The germline gives CDR1 KGHSH, CDR2 LQKENI. Deletions cut 5 bases from V and 0 bases from J, with 11 bases between. The CDR3 protein is CASSSDIPSYNSPLHF. The CDR3 region has the DNA TGTGCCAGCTCATCAGACATCCCCTCCTATAATTCACCCCTCCACTTT.

V is TRBV6-5 and J is TRBJ2-1; 8 bases are shared with TRBD2. CDR3 length equals 13 residues. Unmatched junction bases numbered 3, after V lost 7 bases and J lost 4 bases. Germline V gene lookup returns CDR1 MNHEY and CDR2 SVGAGI. The CDR3 here is CASTPSGYNEQFF. CDR3 DNA: TGTGCCAGCACGCCTAGCGGGTACAATGAGCAGTTCTTC.

The chain couples TRBV7-3 to TRBJ2-1; D is perhaps TRBD1 or TRBD2 (5 bases each). Germline CDR1 SGHTA, CDR2 FQGTGA. The ends were cut back, 0 bases at V and 8 bases at J, with 14 bases in the middle. The CDR3 totals 15 residues. CDR3 residues: CASSLTGNRGDEQFF. CDR3 DNA sequence: TGTGCCAGCAGCTTAACGGGCAACCGGGGCGATGAGCAGTTCTTC.

In DNA form, the CDR3 reads TGTGCCAGCAGCTTGGAGGGGGCGGGCGAAAAACTGTTTTTT. Translating it yields CASSLEGAGEKLFF. The gene calls are TRBV5-4 and TRBJ1-4, with 7 bases matching TRBD1. The V gene's germline CDR1 is SGHNT and CDR2 YYREEE (reference sequence). Trimming at V came to 0 bases and at J to 8 bases, leaving 4 bases not matched to a gene. The CDR3 is 14 amino acids. Filled out from reference TRBV5-4 and TRBJ1-4, the complete variable domain reads ETGVTQSPTHLIKTRGQQVTLRCSSQSGHNTVSWYQQALGQGPQFIFQYYREEENGRGNFPPRFSGLQFPNYSSELNVNALELDDSALYLCASSLEGAGEKLFFGSGTQLSVL.

The V call is TRBV6-5, the J call TRBJ1-5, with D unresolved. Trimming removed 5 bases from V and 4 bases from J, with 15 bases in between. Germline V gene lookup returns CDR1 MNHEY and CDR2 SVGAGI. The CDR3 is made up of 15 amino acids. This chain's CDR3 is CASSRVVSTNQPQHF. CDR3 nucleotides: TGTGCCAGCAGTCGCGTGGTATCAACAAATCAGCCCCAGCATTTT.

The gene calls are TRBV19 and TRBJ1-1; possibly TRBD1 for D (5 bases). The V gene lost 6 bases and the J gene lost 8 bases, with 16 bases spanning the gap. Germline lookup yields CDR1 LNHDA and CDR2 SQIVND (reference sequence). The CDR3 runs to 13 residues. The CDR3 is CASSIRLGHEAFF. CDR3 bases: TGTGCCAGTAGCATTCGTTTAGGACACGAAGCTTTCTTT.

V gene TRBV7-3 combines with J gene TRBJ2-7; D not certain. This CDR3 spans 15 amino acids. Germline CDR1 is SGHTA and CDR2 is FQGTGA. Trimming left V 5 bases short and J 0 bases short, with 14 bases between. CDR3: CASSPENGFSYEQYF. CDR3 nucleotides: TGTGCCAGCAGCCCGGAAAATGGGTTCTCCTACGAGCAGTACTTC.

This clone was observed a single time. V is TRBV21-1 and J is TRBJ1-6; the listed D gene, TRBD1, was not tested against the DNA. TRBV21-1 is a known pseudogene. CDR3 length equals 14 residues. CDR3 DNA sequence: TGTGCCAGCAGCGAGACAGATTATAATTCACCCCTCCACTTT. As protein: CASSETDYNSPLHF.

The V call is TRBV4-1, the J call TRBJ2-7; 8 bases match TRBD2. The CDR3 spans 15 residues. Losses at the gene ends were 0 bases for V and 4 bases for J; bases not matched to a gene: 5. CDR1 MGHRA and CDR2 YSYEKL come from the germline V gene. DNA of the CDR3: TGCGCCAGCAGCCAAGAGCGGGGGGTAGGGTACGAGCAGTACTTC. Residues: CASSQERGVGYEQYF.

This chain uses TRBV2 with TRBJ2-1; D gene unclear. The V gene lost 7 bases and the J gene lost 13 bases, with 14 bases spanning the gap. The CDR3 is 11 amino acids. The V gene's germline CDR1 is SNHLY and CDR2 FYNNEI. CDR3 residues: CASKGQWVQFF. The CDR3 DNA reads TGTGCCAGCAAAGGTCAGTGGGTTCAGTTCTTC.